This TCR beta chain was sequenced for a study of blood T cell repertoires in COVID-19. Under the authors' procedure: Estimation of nucleated cell counts relied on the amplification of reference gene primers. The data were produced by immunoSEQ multiplex PCR, yet TCRdb's version contains in-frame clones alone and is incomplete. That table gives V, J and clone size, and the DNA gave D and trimming. The sample lists over 150,000 clones, around 84% occurring once. Cohorts were assigned according to the clinical history that participants reported. Trimming took 5 bases from V and 7 from J; bases not matched to a gene: 9. Germline lookup yields CDR1 SGHTA and CDR2 FQGTGA. The CDR3 sequence is 17 residues long.

The receptor's source is a man over 45 who had recovered from COVID-19. Sequenced sample: PBMCs or T cells enriched from blood (not recorded which). The rearrangement links TRBV7-3 to TRBJ2-1; 15 bases are a match to TRBD2. CDR3 nucleotide sequence: TGTGCCAGCAGCCCAACCGGACTAGCGGGGGGGCTTAATGAGCAGTTCTTC. This encodes CASSPTGLAGGLNEQFF.